A selection of T cell receptor beta chains follows, all from one sample in a study of long-term antiretroviral therapy in people with HIV. TCRdb keeps only in-frame clones here, not all; method: immunoSEQ multiplex PCR. The top ten hold less than 2.5% of the sample, which has 20,000 to 30,000 clones, around 95% seen once. The specimen was unsorted PBMCs, collected around 5.2 years after starting antiretroviral therapy. The receptors here all came from a woman aged 45-60 years with HIV. Each CDR3 is given with its conserved first and last residue. D genes are given only for firm matches. The size entry is marked missing in some rows and otherwise reads once, few, many or a size class.

D,J,size,length,V,CDR3,DNA
.,TRBJ1-1,once,13,TRBV19,CASEIGPPPRAFF,TGTGCCAGTGAGATCGGCCCACCCCCCAGAGCTTTCTTT
TRBD1,TRBJ1-1,once,14,TRBV5-1,CASSSGQGNTEAFF,TGCGCCAGCAGCTCGGGACAGGGGAACACTGAAGCTTTCTTT
TRBD2,TRBJ2-5,.,16,TRBV2,CASRTGTSGAQETQYF,TGTGCCAGCAGGACTGGGACTAGCGGGGCCCAAGAGACCCAGTACTTC
.,TRBJ2-5,.,14,TRBV7-9,CASSLTSNQETQYF,TGTGCCAGCAGCTTAACGTCTAATCAAGAGACCCAGTACTTC
.,TRBJ2-5,.,13,TRBV7-3,CASSPGQLETQYF,TGTGCCAGCAGTCCGGGACAATTAGAGACCCAGTACTTC
.,TRBJ2-7,.,16,TRBV11-2,CASSLGRAGLSYEQYF,TGTGCCAGCAGCTTAGGAAGGGCGGGTCTCTCCTACGAGCAGTACTTC
TRBD2,TRBJ2-1,.,15,TRBV4-2,CASSPQTSGHNEQFF,TGTGCCAGCAGCCCGCAGACTAGCGGACACAATGAGCAGTTCTTC
.,TRBJ1-1,.,13,TRBV28,CASSFSGPQGAFF,TGTGCCAGCAGTTTCTCAGGCCCTCAGGGAGCTTTCTTT
.,TRBJ2-1,.,15,TRBV5-4,CASSEGTLSYNEQFF,TGTGCCAGCAGCGAAGGGACACTCTCCTACAATGAGCAGTTCTTC
.,TRBJ2-2,.,18,TRBV2,CASKVGWAPLEYTGELFF,TGTGCCAGCAAAGTGGGTTGGGCCCCCCTTGAATACACCGGGGAGCTGTTTTTT
.,TRBJ2-7,.,15,TRBV7-3,CASSLTSGGSYEQYF,TGTGCCAGCAGCTTAACCTCGGGCGGTTCCTACGAGCAGTACTTC
.,TRBJ2-5,.,14,TRBV7-2,CASSLWRAQETQYF,TGTGCCAGCAGCTTATGGAGGGCTCAAGAGACCCAGTACTTC
.,TRBJ2-5,.,15,TRBV7-9,CASSLLAYYQETQYF,TGTGCCAGCAGCTTATTGGCCTATTACCAAGAGACCCAGTACTTC
.,TRBJ1-1,.,12,TRBV9,CASSVAGPEAFF,TGTGCCAGCAGCGTAGCCGGGCCTGAAGCTTTCTTT
.,TRBJ2-5,.,16,TRBV30,CAWSVVVRETQETQYF,TGTGCCTGGAGTGTTGTTGTGAGGGAAACCCAAGAGACCCAGTACTTC
.,TRBJ2-1,.,13,TRBV6-1,CASGSGIYNEQFF,TGTGCCAGCGGTAGCGGCATCTACAATGAGCAGTTCTTC
.,TRBJ2-5,.,14,TRBV6-6,CASSFGTAEETQYF,TGTGCCAGCAGTTTCGGGACGGCTGAAGAGACCCAGTACTTC
.,TRBJ2-2,.,16,TRBV6-1,CASSESWAGNTGELFF,TGTGCCAGCAGTGAATCATGGGCGGGAAACACCGGGGAGCTGTTTTTT
.,TRBJ1-5,.,14,TRBV27,CASSSITQNQPQHF,TGTGCCAGCAGTTCGATCACCCAAAATCAGCCCCAGCATTTT
.,TRBJ2-5,.,11,TRBV19,CASSIRETQYF,TGTGCCAGTAGTATTCGAGAGACCCAGTACTTC
.,TRBJ2-7,.,15,TRBV18,CASSPPSRSSYEQYF,TGTGCCAGCTCCCCACCCAGCCGGAGCTCCTACGAGCAGTACTTC
TRBD2,TRBJ2-7,.,14,TRBV5-6,CASSFWGGTYEQYF,TGTGCCAGCAGCTTCTGGGGGGGGACCTACGAGCAGTACTTC